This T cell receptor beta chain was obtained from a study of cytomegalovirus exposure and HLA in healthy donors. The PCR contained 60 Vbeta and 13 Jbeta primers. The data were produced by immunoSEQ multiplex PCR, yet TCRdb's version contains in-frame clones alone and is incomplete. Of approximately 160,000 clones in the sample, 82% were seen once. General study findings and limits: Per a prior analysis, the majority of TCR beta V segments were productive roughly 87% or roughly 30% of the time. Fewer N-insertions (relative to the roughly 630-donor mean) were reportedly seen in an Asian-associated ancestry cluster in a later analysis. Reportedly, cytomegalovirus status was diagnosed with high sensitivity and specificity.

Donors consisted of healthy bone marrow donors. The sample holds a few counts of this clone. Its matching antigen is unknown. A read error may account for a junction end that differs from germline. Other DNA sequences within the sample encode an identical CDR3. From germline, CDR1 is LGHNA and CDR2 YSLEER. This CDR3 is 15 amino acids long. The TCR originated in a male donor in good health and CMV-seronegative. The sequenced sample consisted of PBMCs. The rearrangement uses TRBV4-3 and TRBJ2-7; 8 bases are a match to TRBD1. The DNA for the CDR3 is TGCGCCAGCAGTCAAGAGCAGGGGGCGGCATACGAGCAGTACTTC. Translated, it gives CASSQEQGAAYEQYF.